This T cell receptor (beta chain) was sequenced in a study of CD8 T cells in Susac syndrome. Random hexamers were used to reverse transcribe the RNA input (about 0.5 to 1 ug). From the immunoSEQ multiplex PCR reads, TCRdb called clonotypes with MiXCR, one entry per CDR3 protein. The repertoire holds almost 450,000 distinct CDR3 sequences, with around 83% as singletons. Germline V CDR1 and CDR2: MGHRA, YSYEKL. The CDR3 totals 14 residues. Trimming stripped 2 bases from V and 1 base from J, with 8 bases between. Sequencing targeted TCR beta in T cells from blood (CD8+ and CD4+). Sequenced input: CD8+ T cells from PBMCs. The chain links TRBV4-1 to TRBJ1-1; the D is unclear. The sequence came from a human donor with multiple sclerosis. This CDR3 is CASSQYTWNTEAFF. CDR3 bases: TGCGCCAGCAGCCAATATACGTGGAACACTGAAGCTTTCTTT.